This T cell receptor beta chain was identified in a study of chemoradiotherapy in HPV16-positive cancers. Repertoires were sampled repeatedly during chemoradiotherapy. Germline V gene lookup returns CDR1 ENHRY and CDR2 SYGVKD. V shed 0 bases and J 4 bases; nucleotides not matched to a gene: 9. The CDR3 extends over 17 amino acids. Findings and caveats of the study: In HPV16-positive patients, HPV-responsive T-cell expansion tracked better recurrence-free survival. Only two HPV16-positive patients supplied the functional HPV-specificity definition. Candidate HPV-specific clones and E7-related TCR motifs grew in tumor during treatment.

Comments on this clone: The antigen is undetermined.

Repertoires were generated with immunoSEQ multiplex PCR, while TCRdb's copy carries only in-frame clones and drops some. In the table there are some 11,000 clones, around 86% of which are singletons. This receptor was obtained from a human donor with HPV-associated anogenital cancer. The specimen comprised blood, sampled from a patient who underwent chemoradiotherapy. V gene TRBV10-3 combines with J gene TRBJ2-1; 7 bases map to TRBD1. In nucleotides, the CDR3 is TGTGCCATCAGTGAGTCGTTTACAGGGGATTATTACAATGAGCAGTTCTTC. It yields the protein CAISESFTGDYYNEQFF.